Only a few counts were recorded for the clone carrying this T cell receptor (beta chain). With a much larger clone just one base away, this may be a read error. From germline, CDR1 is MNHNS and CDR2 SASEGT. V shed 7 bases and J 4 bases; nucleotides not matched to a gene: 3. This CDR3 is built from 12 residues. This sample is drawn from a study of immune heterogeneity within non-small cell lung tumors. Genomic DNA extracted from bulk tumor tissue served as template. A total of about 550 ng was used per sample. During surgery, each primary tumor gave multiple biopsies spaced as far apart as possible. Patients underwent curative surgery for non-small cell lung cancer (untreated and newly diagnosed). Amplifying TCR beta CDR3 involved multiplex PCR carried out with 32 V and 13 J primers. TCRdb re-derived calls from the multiplex PCR reads in MiXCR, one entry per CDR3 protein. Counted here are about 7,200 distinct CDR3 sequences, 20% to 25% occurring once; the ten biggest clones make up around 15%.

This clonotype was obtained from a man between 60 and 70 years old with non-small cell lung cancer. The V call is TRBV6-1, the J call TRBJ2-7, with TRBD2 identical over 8 bases. Sample: lung tumor tissue. The CDR3 here is CASISGSYEQYF. CDR3 DNA sequence: TGTGCCAGCATCAGCGGGAGTTACGAGCAGTACTTC.